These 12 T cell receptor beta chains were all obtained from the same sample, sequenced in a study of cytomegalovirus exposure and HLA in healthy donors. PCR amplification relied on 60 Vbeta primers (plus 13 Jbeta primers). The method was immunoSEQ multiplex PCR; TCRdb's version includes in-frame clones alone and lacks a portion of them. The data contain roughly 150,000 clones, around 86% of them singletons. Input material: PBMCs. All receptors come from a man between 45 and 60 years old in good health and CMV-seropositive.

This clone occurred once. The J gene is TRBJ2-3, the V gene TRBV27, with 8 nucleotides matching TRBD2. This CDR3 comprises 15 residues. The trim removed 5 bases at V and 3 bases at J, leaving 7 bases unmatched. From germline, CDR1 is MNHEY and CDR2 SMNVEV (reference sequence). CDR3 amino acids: CASSPFGLATDTQYF. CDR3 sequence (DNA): TGTGCCAGCAGTCCCTTCGGACTAGCAACAGATACGCAGTATTTT.

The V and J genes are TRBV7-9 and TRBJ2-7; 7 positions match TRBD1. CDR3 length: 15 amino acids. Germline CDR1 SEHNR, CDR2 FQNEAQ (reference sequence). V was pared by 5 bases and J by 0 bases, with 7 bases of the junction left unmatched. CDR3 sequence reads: CASSLGTARSYEQYF. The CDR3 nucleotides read TGTGCCAGCAGCCTCGGGACAGCCCGCTCCTACGAGCAGTACTTC.

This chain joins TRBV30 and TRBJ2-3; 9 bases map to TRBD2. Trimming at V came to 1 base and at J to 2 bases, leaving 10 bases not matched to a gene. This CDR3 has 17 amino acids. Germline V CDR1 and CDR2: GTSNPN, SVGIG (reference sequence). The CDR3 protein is CAWSGVVAGVVTDTQYF. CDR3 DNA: TGTGCCTGGAGTGGTGTGGTAGCGGGAGTGGTCACAGATACGCAGTATTTT. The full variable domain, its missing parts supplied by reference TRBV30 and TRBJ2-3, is SQTIHQWPATLVQPVGSPLSLECTVEGTSNPNLYWYRQAAGRGLQLLFYSVGIGQISSEVPQNLSASRPQDRQFILSSKKLLLSDSGFYLCAWSGVVAGVVTDTQYFGPGTRLTVL.

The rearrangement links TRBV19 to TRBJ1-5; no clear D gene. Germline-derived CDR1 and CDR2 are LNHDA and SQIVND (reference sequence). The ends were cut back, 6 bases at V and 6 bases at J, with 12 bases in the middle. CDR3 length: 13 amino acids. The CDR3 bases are TGTGCCAGTAGCCTCGGGGATGTTCAGCCCCAGCATTTT. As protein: CASSLGDVQPQHF.

CDR3 sequence reads: CASSLTESQPQHF. The DNA of the CDR3 is TGTGCCAGCAGTTTAACCGAGAGTCAGCCCCAGCATTTT. This chain connects TRBV27 to TRBJ1-5; D not certain. Per the germline V gene, CDR1 is MNHEY and CDR2 is SMNVEV (reference sequence). The CDR3 length is 13 residues. Trimming shortened V by 2 bases and J by 6 bases, and 8 bases separated the two germline ends.

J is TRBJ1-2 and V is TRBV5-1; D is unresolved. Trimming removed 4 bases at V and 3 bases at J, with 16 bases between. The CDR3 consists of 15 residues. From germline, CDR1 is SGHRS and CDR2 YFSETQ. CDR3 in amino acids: CASSPDPLGDYGYTF. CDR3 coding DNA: TGCGCCAGCAGCCCGGACCCTCTCGGGGACTATGGCTACACCTTC.

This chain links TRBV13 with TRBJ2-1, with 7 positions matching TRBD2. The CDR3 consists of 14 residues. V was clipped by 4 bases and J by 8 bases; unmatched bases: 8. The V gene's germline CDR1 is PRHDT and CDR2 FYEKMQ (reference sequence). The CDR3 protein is CASSSRTRGDEQFF. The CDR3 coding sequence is TGTGCCAGCAGCTCGAGGACTAGGGGTGATGAGCAGTTCTTC.

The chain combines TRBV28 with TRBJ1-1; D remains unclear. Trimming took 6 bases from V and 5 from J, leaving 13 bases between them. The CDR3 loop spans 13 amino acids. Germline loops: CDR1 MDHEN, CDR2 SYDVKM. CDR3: CASSSKGGTEAFF. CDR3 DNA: TGTGCCAGCAGCAGCAAGGGAGGGACTGAAGCTTTCTTT.

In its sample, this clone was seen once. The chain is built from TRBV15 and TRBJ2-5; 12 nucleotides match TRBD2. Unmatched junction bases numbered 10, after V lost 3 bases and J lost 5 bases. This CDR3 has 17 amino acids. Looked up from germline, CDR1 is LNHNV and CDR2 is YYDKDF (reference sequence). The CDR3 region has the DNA TGTGCCACCAGCAGTGGCGCTAGCGGGGGGGCCTGGGAGACCCAGTACTTC. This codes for CATSSGASGGAWETQYF. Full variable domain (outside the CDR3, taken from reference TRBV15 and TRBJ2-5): DAMVIQNPRYQVTQFGKPVTLSCSQTLNHNVMYWYQQKSSQAPKLLFHYYDKDFNNEADTPDNFQSRRPNTSFCFLDIRSPGLGDTAMYLCATSSGASGGAWETQYFGPGTRLLVL.

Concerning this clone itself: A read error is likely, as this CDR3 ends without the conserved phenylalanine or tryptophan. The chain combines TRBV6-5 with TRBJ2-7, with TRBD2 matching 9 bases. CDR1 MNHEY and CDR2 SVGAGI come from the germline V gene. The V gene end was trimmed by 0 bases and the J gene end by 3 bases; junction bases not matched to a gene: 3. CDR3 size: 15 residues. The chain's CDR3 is CASSYSVAGVYEQYL. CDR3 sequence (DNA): TGTGCCAGCAGTTACTCGGTAGCGGGAGTCTACGAGCAGTACCTC.

This CDR3 reads CASSRAGQETQYF. CDR3 nucleotide sequence: TGTGCCAGTTCCCGGGCGGGGCAAGAGACCCAGTACTTC. The rearrangement joins TRBV19 to TRBJ2-5, with D perhaps TRBD2 (6 bases). V shed 8 bases and J shed 2 bases, with 12 bases lying between them. The length of the CDR3 is 13 residues. The germline V gene encodes CDR1 LNHDA and CDR2 SQIVND (reference sequence).

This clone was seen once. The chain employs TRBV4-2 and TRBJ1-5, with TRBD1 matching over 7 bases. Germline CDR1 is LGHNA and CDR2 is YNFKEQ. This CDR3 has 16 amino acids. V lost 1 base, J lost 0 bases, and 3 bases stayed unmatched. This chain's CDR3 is CASSQGQGHSNQPQHF. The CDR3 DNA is TGTGCCAGCAGCCAAGGACAGGGACATAGCAATCAGCCCCAGCATTTT.